The 11 T cell receptor beta chains reported below all come from one sample, sequenced in a study of PD-1 blockade in classical Hodgkin lymphoma. Produced via immunoSEQ multiplex PCR; TCRdb's table is partial and in-frame only. The sample lists around 10,000 clones, approximately 80% occurring once. Time point defined: cycle 4 day 1 (C4D1), after 5 to 7 weeks of nivolumab. There was relapse after autologous stem cell transplantation in every patient, and there was variation in brentuximab vedotin exposure. The study purified CD4+ T cells from thawed PBMCs using magnetic negative selection. Sequencing used CD4+ T cells from blood, obtained before the fourth cycle of nivolumab. These receptors all stem from a human donor with classical Hodgkin lymphoma.

This chain links TRBV2 with TRBJ1-5; TRBD1 matches at 9 bases. The germline V gene encodes CDR1 SNHLY and CDR2 FYNNEI. This CDR3 has 15 amino acids. J lost 2 bases, V lost 3 bases, and 2 bases had no gene match. CDR3 nucleotide sequence: TGTGCCAGCAGTGACCGGACAGGGGGCAATCAGCCCCAGCATTTT. Amino acid sequence: CASSDRTGGNQPQHF. Combining the CDR3 with reference TRBV2 and TRBJ1-5 gives the whole variable domain EPEVTQTPSHQVTQMGQEVILRCVPISNHLYFYWYRQILGQKVEFLVSFYNNEISEKSEIFDDQFSVERPDGSNFTLKIRSTKLEDSAMYFCASSDRTGGNQPQHFGDGTRLSIL.

The rearrangement links TRBV7-2 to TRBJ1-4; a possible D gene is TRBD1 (6 bases). V was cut by 2 bases and J by 4 bases, with 11 bases left in between. Germline CDR1 SGHTA, CDR2 FQGNSA. The CDR3 is 15 residues long. This chain's CDR3 is CASSLRPGVNEKLFF. The CDR3 bases are TGTGCCAGCAGCTTACGGCCAGGGGTTAATGAAAAACTGTTTTTT.

This chain connects TRBV4-1 to TRBJ2-7; TRBD2 is a possible D gene (5 bases). CDR1 and CDR2 from the germline V gene are MGHRA and YSYEKL. The CDR3 loop spans 16 amino acids. With 0 bases removed from V and 0 bases from J, the gap between germline ends came to 12 bases. CDR3 nucleotides: TGCGCCAGCAGCCAAGAGAGAGCGGATAGCTCCTACGAGCAGTACTTC. Protein: CASSQERADSSYEQYF.

The V gene is TRBV10-1, the J gene TRBJ2-7; 9 bases align to TRBD2. V was clipped by 7 bases and J by 0 bases; unmatched bases: 4. The germline CDR1 and CDR2 sequences are WNHNN and SYGVQD (reference sequence). CDR3 length equals 14 residues. In nucleotides, the CDR3 is TGCGCCAGCACCGGGACTAGCAGCTCCTACGAGCAGTACTTC. Its translation: CASTGTSSSYEQYF.

V gene TRBV18 combines with J gene TRBJ1-2; D is perhaps TRBD1 (6 bases). CDR3 size: 13 residues. Germline CDR1 reads KGHSH; CDR2 reads LQKENI. The germline V and J ends were trimmed by 2 bases and 2 bases, with 6 bases remaining between them. As DNA, the CDR3 is TGTGCCAGCTCACCAACAGGGAACTATGGCTACACCTTC. Translation: CASSPTGNYGYTF.

The chain carries TRBV5-1 and TRBJ1-2, with 7 bases lining up with TRBD1. The germline V gene encodes CDR1 SGHRS and CDR2 YFSETQ. After removal of 3 bases from V and 0 bases from J, the junction contained 5 bases not matched to a gene. The CDR3 spans 15 residues. CDR3 sequence reads: CASSWSTGTNYGYTF. The CDR3 DNA reads as TGCGCCAGCAGCTGGTCGACAGGGACTAACTATGGCTACACCTTC.

This chain joins TRBV16 and TRBJ1-5, with D perhaps TRBD1 (5 bases). Trimming removed 0 bases at V and 5 bases at J, with 8 bases between. Per germline, CDR1 KGHSY and CDR2 FQNENV. CDR3 length: 14 amino acids. The CDR3 DNA follows: TGTGCCAGCAGCCAATCGATGGGGGATCAGCCCCAGCATTTT. As protein: CASSQSMGDQPQHF.

The V and J genes are TRBV13 and TRBJ1-4, with D tentatively TRBD1 (5 bases). V was clipped by 5 bases and J by 0 bases, with 19 bases between them. The CDR3 runs 18 residues. The germline gives CDR1 PRHDT, CDR2 FYEKMQ (reference sequence). The CDR3 reads CASSRLPGPGATNEKLFF. CDR3 bases: TGTGCCAGCAGCCGACTACCGGGACCTGGGGCAACTAATGAAAAACTGTTTTTT.

J is TRBJ1-1 and V is TRBV9; tentatively, D is TRBD1 (6 bases). Trimming left V 0 bases short and J 0 bases short, with 9 bases between. The CDR3 is 15 residues long. CDR1 is SGDLS and CDR2 is YYNGEE in the germline V gene. CDR3 in amino acids: CASSVDGGMNTEAFF. The CDR3 bases are TGTGCCAGCAGCGTAGATGGGGGCATGAACACTGAAGCTTTCTTT.

The genes are TRBV5-1 and TRBJ2-3; a weak D match, TRBD1 (7 bases). The CDR3 runs to 14 residues. V gave up 0 bases and J gave up 5 bases, with 10 bases separating them. Germline loops: CDR1 SGHRS, CDR2 YFSETQ. CDR3 amino acids: CASSLGQGGDTQYF. The CDR3 coding sequence is TGCGCCAGCAGCTTGGGGCAGGGGGGAGATACGCAGTATTTT.

The chain employs TRBV6-1 and TRBJ2-3; 7 nucleotides match TRBD2. Germline V gene sequence: CDR1 MNHNS, CDR2 SASEGT. With 2 bases clipped from V and 10 bases from J, the junction kept 6 bases outside the gene matches. The CDR3 contains 13 residues. CDR3 nucleotide sequence: TGTGCCAGCAGTGAAAGACTAGCCACCTCGCAGTATTTT. Encoded protein: CASSERLATSQYF.